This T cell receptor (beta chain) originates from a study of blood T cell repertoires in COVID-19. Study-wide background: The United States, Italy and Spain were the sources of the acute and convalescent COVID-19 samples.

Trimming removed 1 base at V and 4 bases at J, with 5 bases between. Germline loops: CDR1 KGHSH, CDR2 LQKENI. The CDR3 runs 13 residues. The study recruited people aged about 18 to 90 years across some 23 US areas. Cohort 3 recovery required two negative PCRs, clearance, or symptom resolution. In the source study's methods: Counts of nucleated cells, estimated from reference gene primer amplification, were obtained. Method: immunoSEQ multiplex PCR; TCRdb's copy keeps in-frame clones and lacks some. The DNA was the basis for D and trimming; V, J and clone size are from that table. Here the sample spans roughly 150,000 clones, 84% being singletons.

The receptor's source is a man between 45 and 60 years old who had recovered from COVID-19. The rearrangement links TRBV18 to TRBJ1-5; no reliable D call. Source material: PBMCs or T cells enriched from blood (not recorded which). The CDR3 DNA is TGTGCCAGCTCACCACGGGAGAATCAGCCCCAGCATTTT. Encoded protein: CASSPRENQPQHF.